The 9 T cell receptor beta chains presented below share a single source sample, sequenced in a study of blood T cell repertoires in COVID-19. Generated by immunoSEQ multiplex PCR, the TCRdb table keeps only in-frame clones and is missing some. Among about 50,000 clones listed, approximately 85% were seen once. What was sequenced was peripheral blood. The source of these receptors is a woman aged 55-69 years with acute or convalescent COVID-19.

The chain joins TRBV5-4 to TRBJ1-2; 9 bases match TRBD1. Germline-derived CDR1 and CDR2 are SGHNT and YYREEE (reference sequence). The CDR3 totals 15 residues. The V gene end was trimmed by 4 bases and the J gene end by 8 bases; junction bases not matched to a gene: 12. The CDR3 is CASSIAGTGSQGYTF. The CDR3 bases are TGTGCCAGCAGCATCGCCGGGACAGGGTCTCAAGGCTACACCTTC.

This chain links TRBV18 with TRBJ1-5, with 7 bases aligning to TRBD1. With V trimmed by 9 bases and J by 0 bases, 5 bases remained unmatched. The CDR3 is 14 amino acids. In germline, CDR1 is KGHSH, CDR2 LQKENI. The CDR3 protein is CASRQGASNQPQHF. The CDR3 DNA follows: TGTGCCAGTCGACAGGGTGCTAGCAATCAGCCCCAGCATTTT.

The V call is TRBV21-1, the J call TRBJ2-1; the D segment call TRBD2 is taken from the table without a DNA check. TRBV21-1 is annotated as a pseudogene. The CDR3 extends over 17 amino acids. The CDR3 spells CASSKVGRLAGVNEQFF. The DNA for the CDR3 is TGTGCCAGCAGCAAAGTAGGGAGACTAGCGGGAGTCAATGAGCAGTTCTTC.

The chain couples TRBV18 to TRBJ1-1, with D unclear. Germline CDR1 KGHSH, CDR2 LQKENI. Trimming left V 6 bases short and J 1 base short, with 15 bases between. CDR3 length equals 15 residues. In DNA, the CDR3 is TGTGCCAGCTCCACCGCCGATGGGCGGAACACTGAAGCTTTCTTT. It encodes CASSTADGRNTEAFF.

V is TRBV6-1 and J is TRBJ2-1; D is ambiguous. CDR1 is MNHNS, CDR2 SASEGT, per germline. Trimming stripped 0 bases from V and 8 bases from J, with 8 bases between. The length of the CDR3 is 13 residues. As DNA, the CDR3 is TGTGCCAGCAGTGAAGCGAGGTTCGATGAGCAGTTCTTC. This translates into CASSEARFDEQFF.

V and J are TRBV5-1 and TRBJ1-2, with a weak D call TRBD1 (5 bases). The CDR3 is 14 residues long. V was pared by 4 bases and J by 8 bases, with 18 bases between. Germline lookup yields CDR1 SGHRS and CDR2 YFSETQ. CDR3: CASSPLGVPLGYTF. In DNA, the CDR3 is TGCGCCAGCAGCCCCTTAGGGGTGCCCTTAGGCTACACCTTC.

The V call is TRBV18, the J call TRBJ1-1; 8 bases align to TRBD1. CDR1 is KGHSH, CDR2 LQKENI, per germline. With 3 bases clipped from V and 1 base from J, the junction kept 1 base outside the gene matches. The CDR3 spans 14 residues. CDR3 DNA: TGTGCCAGCTCACCCGACAGGGGGAACACTGAAGCTTTCTTT. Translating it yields CASSPDRGNTEAFF.

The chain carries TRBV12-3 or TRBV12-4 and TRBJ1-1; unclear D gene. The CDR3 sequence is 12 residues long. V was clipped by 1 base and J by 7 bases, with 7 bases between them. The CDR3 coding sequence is TGTGCCAGCAGTTTAGTGTCCAGTGAAGCTTTCTTT. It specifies CASSLVSSEAFF.

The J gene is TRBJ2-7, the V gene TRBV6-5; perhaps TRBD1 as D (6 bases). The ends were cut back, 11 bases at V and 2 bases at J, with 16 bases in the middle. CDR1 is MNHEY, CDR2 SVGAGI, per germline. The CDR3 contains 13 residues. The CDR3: CAGGTGYTYEQYF. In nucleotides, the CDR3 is TGTGCCGGGGGCACGGGTTACACCTACGAGCAGTACTTC.